The 19 T cell receptor beta chains below come from one sample, sequenced in a study of T cell responses to AZD1222 COVID-19 vaccine. Using immunoSEQ multiplex PCR, the repertoire was profiled, and TCRdb retains in-frame clones only, with some absent. The sample holds some 130,000 clones, approximately 90% seen once. The sequenced sample was peripheral blood, obtained 28 days after the second AZD1222 dose. Receptors originate from an adult who received the AZD1222 COVID-19 vaccine.

J is TRBJ1-1 and V is TRBV5-5, with 7 positions matching TRBD1. Germline values: CDR1 SGHKS, CDR2 YYEKEE (reference sequence). The J segment lost 0 bases and the V segment lost 4 bases, leaving 3 bases of the junction unmatched. The CDR3 loop spans 14 amino acids. The CDR3: CASSGTALNTEAFF. CDR3 coding DNA: TGTGCCAGCAGCGGGACAGCTTTGAACACTGAAGCTTTCTTT.

V and J are TRBV11-2 and TRBJ2-1; D is tentatively TRBD1 or TRBD2 (5 bases each). This CDR3 has 13 residues. Trimming stripped 5 bases from V and 2 bases from J, with 7 bases between. The germline CDR1 and CDR2 sequences are SGHAT and FQNNGV. The CDR3: CASSPGPYNEQFF. The CDR3 DNA sequence: TGTGCCAGCAGCCCGGGGCCCTACAATGAGCAGTTCTTC.

The gene calls are TRBV5-1 and TRBJ2-1; perhaps TRBD2 as D (6 bases). Germline CDR1 SGHRS, CDR2 YFSETQ. Trimming left V 3 bases short and J 6 bases short, with 22 bases between. This CDR3 is built from 17 residues. In nucleotides, the CDR3 is TGCGCCAGCAGCTCCGGGCCGGGAGCATATTCCCCCAATGAGCAGTTCTTC. Protein: CASSSGPGAYSPNEQFF.

The chain recombines TRBV5-5 with TRBJ2-2; no clear D. The CDR3 loop spans 17 amino acids. V was clipped by 6 bases and J by 0 bases, with 18 bases between them. Per germline, CDR1 SGHKS and CDR2 YYEKEE (reference sequence). CDR3 loop: CASILHFGPANTGELFF. The CDR3 DNA is TGTGCCAGCATACTTCACTTTGGCCCGGCGAACACCGGGGAGCTGTTTTTT.

This clone was counted a few times. This rearrangement joins TRBV19 to TRBJ1-6; 8 bases map to TRBD1. This CDR3 spans 13 amino acids. In germline, CDR1 is LNHDA, CDR2 SQIVND (reference sequence). Unmatched junction bases numbered 5, after V lost 9 bases and J lost 7 bases. The CDR3 spells CASGTGRNSPLHF. The CDR3 bases are TGTGCCAGCGGGACAGGTCGGAATTCACCCCTCCACTTT.

This chain connects TRBV15 to TRBJ2-4; 9 nucleotides align to TRBD1. Germline lookup yields CDR1 LNHNV and CDR2 YYDKDF (reference sequence). V lost 0 bases to trimming and J lost 2 bases; unmatched junction nucleotides: 11. CDR3 length: 19 residues. The CDR3 DNA reads as TGTGCCACCAGCAGAGATTCGGGAACAGGGGGCGGTCCCAAAAACATTCAGTACTTC. Translation: CATSRDSGTGGGPKNIQYF.

With respect to this clone: The junction departs from germline at one end; a sequencing error may be responsible. DNA for the CDR3: TGTGCCAGCAGCTTGTATCCAGAAACTAGCTTCTACGAGCAGTGCTTC. Its protein is CASSLYPETSFYEQCF. The J gene is TRBJ2-7, the V gene TRBV5-6, with D perhaps matching TRBD2 (6 bases). In germline, CDR1 is SGHDT, CDR2 YYEEEE. The CDR3 contains 16 residues.

The V and J genes are TRBV6-2 or TRBV6-3 and TRBJ2-7, with D unclear. The germline V gene has CDR1 MNHEY and CDR2 SVGEGT. This CDR3 has 13 residues. V was cut by 4 bases and J by 3 bases, with 10 bases left in between. The CDR3 here is CASSLRQVYEQYF. The CDR3 nucleotides are TGTGCCAGCAGTTTGCGTCAGGTCTACGAGCAGTACTTC.

Concerning this clone itself: An end of the junction does not agree with germline; a read error may underlie this. The gene calls are TRBV7-7 and TRBJ2-6; D unresolved. The CDR3 runs to 16 residues. Germline-derived CDR1 and CDR2 are SSHAT and FNYEAQ (reference sequence). This chain's CDR3 is CASSLVPNSGANVLTF. CDR3 DNA sequence: TGTGCTAGCAGCTTAGTTCCCAACTCTGGGGCCAACGTCCTGACTTTC.

The chain combines TRBV27 with TRBJ2-5; no clear D gene. The CDR3 length is 11 residues. Germline-derived CDR1 and CDR2 are MNHEY and SMNVEV (reference sequence). Trimming stripped 5 bases from V and 7 bases from J, with 8 bases between. CDR3 in amino acids: CASSLEGTQYF. In DNA form, the CDR3 reads TGTGCCAGCAGTCTAGAAGGGACCCAGTACTTC.

The rearrangement links TRBV7-3 to TRBJ2-2, with D unclear. The V end lost 2 bases, the J end lost 5 bases, and 6 bases lay between the germline ends. This CDR3 is 13 amino acids long. Germline CDR1 and CDR2: SGHTA and FQGTGA. The CDR3 DNA reads as TGTGCCAGCAGCTTAGAGACAACCGGGGAGCTGTTTTTT. It is translated as CASSLETTGELFF.

This clone was seen once. The chain has TRBV28 and TRBJ2-3, with TRBD2 matching 9 bases. CDR1 MDHEN and CDR2 SYDVKM come from the germline V gene. V lost 4 bases to trimming and J lost 4 bases; unmatched junction nucleotides: 18. CDR3 length equals 19 residues. CDR3 DNA: TGTGCCAGCAGTTACCAACGGATAACTAGCGGGTCGGTCTCAGATACGCAGTATTTT. As protein: CASSYQRITSGSVSDTQYF.

The V gene is TRBV3-1 (or the pseudogene TRBV3-2), the J gene TRBJ2-2; TRBD1 matches at 7 bases. With V trimmed by 2 bases and J by 2 bases, 5 bases remained unmatched. The CDR3 is 16 residues long. Germline assignment: CDR1 LGHDT and CDR2 YNNKEL (reference sequence). The CDR3 region is CASSQTGTANTGELFF. In nucleotides, the CDR3 is TGTGCCAGCAGCCAAACCGGGACAGCCAACACCGGGGAGCTGTTTTTT.

The gene calls are TRBV4-1 and TRBJ1-2; D not resolved. Germline V lookup: CDR1 MGHRA, CDR2 YSYEKL. CDR3 length equals 15 residues. Trimming shortened V by 4 bases and J by 8 bases, and 20 bases separated the two germline ends. The chain's CDR3 is CASSPRVTENYGYTF. In DNA form, the CDR3 reads TGCGCCAGCAGCCCCCGAGTGACCGAAAATTACGGCTACACCTTC.

The chain links TRBV11-3 to TRBJ2-7, with D unclear. The germline CDR1 and CDR2 sequences are SGHNT and YENEEA. The CDR3 consists of 15 residues. Trimming cost V 4 bases and J 3 bases, with 16 bases left between them. The CDR3 DNA is TGTGCCAGCAGCTCTAGTTTTCTTCGAGGCTACGAGCAGTACTTC. Residues: CASSSSFLRGYEQYF.

V gene TRBV7-3 combines with J gene TRBJ2-7; possibly TRBD1 for D (6 bases). Germline V gene lookup returns CDR1 SGHTA and CDR2 FQGTGA. V dropped 4 bases and J dropped 7 bases, with 26 bases sitting between them. This CDR3 has 17 amino acids. CDR3 sequence: CASSSKGVGRPELEQYF. CDR3 nucleotides: TGTGCCAGCAGCTCCAAGGGGGTTGGGCGGCCTGAGCTGGAGCAGTACTTC.

The chain combines TRBV5-1 with TRBJ1-1, with 9 bases identical to TRBD1. Germline V CDR1 and CDR2: SGHRS, YFSETQ. Trimming cost V 2 bases and J 0 bases; bases outside gene matches: 11. The CDR3 spans 18 residues. The CDR3 DNA reads TGCGCCAGCAGCTTCGGGACAGGGCTATCCATTATGAACACTGAAGCTTTCTTT. Residues: CASSFGTGLSIMNTEAFF.

The V call is TRBV19, the J call TRBJ1-2; TRBD1 aligns across 8 bases. J lost 6 bases, V lost 10 bases, and 19 bases had no gene match. Germline assignment: CDR1 LNHDA and CDR2 SQIVND (reference sequence). This CDR3 is built from 16 residues. The CDR3 nucleotides read TGTGCCACCAGTACCCTGAAGTGGCAGGGGGCCAATGGCTACACCTTC. Protein: CATSTLKWQGANGYTF.

V gene TRBV5-1 combines with J gene TRBJ2-2; 7 nucleotides align to TRBD2. Germline V CDR1 and CDR2: SGHRS, YFSETQ. The CDR3 has 14 residues. Trimming at V came to 0 bases and at J to 5 bases, leaving 1 base not matched to a gene. This CDR3 is CASSLASGTGELFF. In nucleotides, the CDR3 is TGCGCCAGCAGCTTGGCTAGCGGAACCGGGGAGCTGTTTTTT.